A selection of T cell receptor beta chains follows, all from one sample in a study of blood T cells in healthy people across ages. One entry per CDR3 protein results from TCRdb running MiXCR on the 5' RACE reads. The profile shows 1,500,000 or so distinct CDR3 sequences, around 59% of them singletons. The sequencing sample was made of blood. The source is a young man in good health. Each CDR3 is given with its conserved first and last residue.

TRBV7-9,TRBJ2-3,CASRPSGGPTDTQYF
TRBV3-1,TRBJ2-5,CASSQGLDLRETQYF
TRBV6-2/TRBV6-3,TRBJ2-3,CASSYSTGQGQPDTQYF
TRBV6-2/TRBV6-3,TRBJ1-1,CASSRTDDISIAFF
TRBV6-2/TRBV6-3,TRBJ2-2,CASSDLLAGELFF
TRBV20-1,-,CSASPPPGREQYF
TRBV4-1,-,CASSRRTSGSTYEQYF
TRBV9,TRBJ2-5,CASSVDLYQETQYF
TRBV6-6,TRBJ1-1,CASSIPNTEAFF
TRBV12-3/TRBV12-4,TRBJ2-1,CASTPGLAGVEQFF
TRBV5-1,TRBJ2-5,CASSLSGARSQETQYF
TRBV10-3,TRBJ2-5,CAISEKRQETQYF
TRBV4-3,TRBJ2-1,CASSQDLLAGTTFREQFF
TRBV5-4,-,CASSLGTTSYNEQYF
TRBV30,TRBJ1-6,CAWSIGTGRSYNSPLHF
TRBV5-6,TRBJ2-1,CASGGQYNEQFF
TRBV12-3/TRBV12-4,TRBJ2-3,CASGDSRVFTDTQYF
TRBV29-1,TRBJ1-2,CSVYPLGGYGYTF
TRBV7-2,TRBJ1-4,CASSLDREKLFF
TRBV7-2,TRBJ2-7,CASSLGFRAYEQYF
TRBV29-1,TRBJ2-1,CSVPGTGRINEQFF
TRBV6-4,TRBJ2-1,CASSQQGYVQFF
TRBV10-3,TRBJ1-2,CAISESRGVGGYTF
TRBV13,TRBJ1-6,CASSLGPSSYNSPLHF
TRBV2,TRBJ1-1,CASSDGVGTEAFF
TRBV4-1,TRBJ2-1,CASSQEGSGRYSSNNEQFF
TRBV6-1,TRBJ2-5,CASRNGGSETQYF